This entry lists 23 T cell receptor beta chains sequenced from one sample in a study of molecular identifiers for immune sequencing clone quantification. One entry per CDR3 protein, called by TCRdb with MiXCR from the PCR reads. In the table there are 300,000 to 400,000 distinct CDR3 sequences, around a fifth of which are singletons. Specimen: naive CD8+ T cells from blood, with Jurkat cell RNA spiked in. Subset reported: FACS-sorted CD8+CD4-CCR7+CD45RA+ naive T cells. All receptors come from a human donor in good health. Some libraries in this study had Jurkat cell RNA spiked in.

As for this clonotype: With a much larger clone just one base away, this may be a read error. The V and J genes are TRBV9 and TRBJ2-7; D remains unclear. V was pared by 3 bases and J by 5 bases, with 15 bases between. Germline CDR1 SGDLS, CDR2 YYNGEE. This CDR3 region has 14 residues. CDR3 residues: CASSADGFLNEQYF. In DNA form, the CDR3 reads TGTGCCAGCAGCGCGGACGGATTCCTGAACGAGCAGTACTTC.

This clonotype was counted many times. This chain joins TRBV12-3 or TRBV12-4 and TRBJ2-3; 10 bases match TRBD1. The length of the CDR3 is 15 residues. Trimming at V came to 7 bases and at J to 2 bases, leaving 6 bases not matched to a gene. The CDR3 DNA follows: TGTGCCAGCACACAAAGACAGGGGGCCACAGATACGCAGTATTTT. This gives the protein CASTQRQGATDTQYF.

The V and J genes are TRBV4-1 and TRBJ2-7; 8 bases are a match to TRBD1. CDR1 is MGHRA, CDR2 YSYEKL, per germline. V was clipped by 3 bases and J by 3 bases; unmatched bases: 4. The CDR3 has 14 amino acids. The CDR3 reads CASSHGTGLYEQYF. The CDR3 DNA is TGCGCCAGCAGCCACGGGACAGGCCTCTACGAGCAGTACTTC.

The table lists this clonotype with many counts. V is TRBV5-6 and J is TRBJ2-3; D unclear. Germline V gene sequence: CDR1 SGHDT, CDR2 YYEEEE. Trimming removed 0 bases at V and 11 bases at J, with 10 bases between. The CDR3 consists of 12 residues. CDR3: CASSLGNNEQYF. CDR3 DNA sequence: TGTGCCAGCAGCTTGGGGAATAACGAGCAGTATTTT.

This clonotype was observed at least ten times. The chain is built from TRBV6-1 and TRBJ1-1, with a tentative D call TRBD1 (5 bases). Germline CDR1 is MNHNS and CDR2 is SASEGT. The CDR3 is 16 residues long. Trimming removed 3 bases from V and 0 bases from J, with 14 bases in between. CDR3 in amino acids: CASSEARGGLNTEAFF. The CDR3, as DNA: TGTGCCAGCAGTGAGGCCCGGGGGGGTCTGAACACTGAAGCTTTCTTT.

The table lists this clonotype with many counts. The genes are TRBV12-3 or TRBV12-4 and TRBJ2-6; 11 bases agree with TRBD1. After removal of 6 bases from V and 3 bases from J, the junction contained 16 bases not matched to a gene. CDR3 size: 20 residues. CDR3 sequence: CASSHLPTEDRGLGANVLTF. The CDR3 DNA follows: TGTGCCAGCAGCCACTTACCGACCGAGGACAGGGGGCTTGGGGCCAACGTCCTGACTTTC.

In its sample, this clonotype was seen many times. V usage is TRBV3-1 and J usage is TRBJ2-7; TRBD1 matches at 10 bases. V dropped 2 bases and J dropped 4; count of bases not matched to a gene: 5. The CDR3 consists of 15 residues. Germline V gene lookup returns CDR1 LGHDT and CDR2 YNNKEL (reference sequence). DNA for the CDR3: TGTGCCAGCAGCCAATCCCGGGACAGGGGTTACGAGCAGTACTTC. As protein: CASSQSRDRGYEQYF.

The J gene is TRBJ2-2, the V gene TRBV6-2 or TRBV6-3; D possibly uses TRBD1 or TRBD2 (5 bases each). The CDR3 is 14 residues long. V lost 6 bases and J lost 8, with 16 bases in between. Germline V CDR1 and CDR2: MNHEY, SVGEGT. CDR3 bases: TGTGCCAGCAGCCAAGAGGGGCCTTTAGGGGAGCTGTTTTTT. The encoded protein is CASSQEGPLGELFF.

This clonotype was picked up many times. The V gene is TRBV12-3 or TRBV12-4, the J gene TRBJ2-3; perhaps TRBD2 as D (6 bases). The CDR3 length is 17 residues. V was cut by 6 bases and J by 2 bases, with 21 bases left in between. Written as DNA, the CDR3 is TGTGCCAGCAGCCCGAGGAGCGGGCCCACTCTCACAGATACGCAGTATTTT. Protein sequence: CASSPRSGPTLTDTQYF.

In its sample, this clonotype was seen many times. The chain carries TRBV7-2 and TRBJ2-5; the match to TRBD2 covers 10 bases. This CDR3 has 14 amino acids. J lost 2 bases, V lost 5 bases, and 2 bases had no gene match. In germline, CDR1 is SGHTA, CDR2 FQGNSA. As DNA, the CDR3 is TGTGCCAGCAGCCCGGGACTAGCGCAAGAGACCCAGTACTTC. Its protein is CASSPGLAQETQYF.

The table lists this clonotype with many counts. The V and J genes are TRBV7-9 and TRBJ2-6; possibly TRBD1 for D (6 bases). Germline V CDR1 and CDR2: SEHNR, FQNEAQ (reference sequence). The CDR3 totals 16 residues. Trimming removed 5 bases at V and 0 bases at J, with 11 bases between. CDR3 region: CASSATGSSGANVLTF. The CDR3 region has the DNA TGTGCCAGCAGCGCCACAGGGAGCTCTGGGGCCAACGTCCTGACTTTC.

This clonotype has ten or more counts. V is TRBV12-3 or TRBV12-4 and J is TRBJ1-2; TRBD1 matches 7 bases. The CDR3 totals 14 residues. The junction had 11 bases not matched to a gene; V was cut back by 6 bases and J by 7 bases. DNA of the CDR3: TGTGCCAGCAGCCCTACCAGACAGGGTTTTGGCTACACCTTC. Its protein product is CASSPTRQGFGYTF.

The chain recombines TRBV10-3 with TRBJ2-1; TRBD2 aligns across 11 bases. V lost 0 bases and J lost 10; bases outside the gene matches: 8. In germline, CDR1 is ENHRY, CDR2 SYGVKD. The CDR3 consists of 16 residues. CDR3 in DNA: TGTGCCATCAGTGAGTCGGTCACTAGCGGGGGACAAGAGCAGTTCTTC. This codes for CAISESVTSGGQEQFF.

This clonotype was detected many times. The chain recombines TRBV6-5 with TRBJ1-1; a possible D gene is TRBD1 (5 bases). Germline CDR1 is MNHEY and CDR2 is SVGAGI. This CDR3 comprises 14 residues. Trimming pared 7 bases from V and 9 bases from J, leaving 21 bases between. The CDR3 nucleotides are TGTGCCAGCAAACTCAGGACACCGAGTTTGAAAGCTTTCTTT. This sequence encodes CASKLRTPSLKAFF.

This clonotype was found once. A much larger clone sits a single nucleotide away, making a read error possible. This is likely a read error, given that the CDR3 carries no conserved phenylalanine or tryptophan at its end. The V gene is TRBV9, the J gene TRBJ2-3; 9 nucleotides agree with TRBD1. The CDR3 is 14 residues long. V trimming: 6 bases; J trimming: 4 bases; junction bases outside the gene matches: 6. CDR1 SGDLS and CDR2 YYNGEE come from the germline V gene. The CDR3 is CASKRGQGPDTQYS. The CDR3 nucleotides are TGTGCCAGCAAGAGGGGACAGGGCCCAGATACGCAGTATTCT.

At least ten counts were recorded for this clonotype. J is TRBJ2-7 and V is TRBV20-1; 7 bases agree with TRBD1. Germline loops: CDR1 DFQATT, CDR2 SNEGSKA (reference sequence). After removal of 4 bases from V and 6 bases from J, the junction contained 9 bases not matched to a gene. CDR3 length: 13 residues. The chain's CDR3 is CSAIDRVSGEQYF. Written as DNA, the CDR3 is TGCAGTGCTATTGACAGGGTTTCGGGCGAGCAGTACTTC.

This clonotype was seen repeatedly, ten times or more. In nucleotides, the CDR3 is TGTGCCAGCAGTTGGGAGACTAGCAATCAGCCCCAGCATTTT. It is translated as CASSWETSNQPQHF. V and J are TRBV6-2 or TRBV6-3 and TRBJ1-5; D is uncertain. Germline lookup yields CDR1 MNHEY and CDR2 SVGEGT. Trimming left V 4 bases short and J 0 bases short, with 7 bases between. The CDR3 spans 14 residues.

This clonotype was seen a handful of times. The chain joins TRBV7-9 to TRBJ2-1, with 10 bases aligning to TRBD2. This CDR3 is built from 16 residues. Germline assignment: CDR1 SEHNR and CDR2 FQNEAQ (reference sequence). The junction had 12 bases not matched to a gene; V was cut back by 8 bases and J by 5 bases. The CDR3 loop reads CASRSSGSRGDNEQFF. As DNA, the CDR3 is TGTGCCAGCCGGTCTAGCGGGAGTCGGGGTGACAATGAGCAGTTCTTC.

This clonotype has at least ten counts. The chain uses TRBV6-5 and TRBJ2-7, with 7 bases identical to TRBD1. The CDR3 covers 13 residues. The junction had 5 bases not matched to a gene; V was cut back by 3 bases and J by 6 bases. Germline CDR1 and CDR2: MNHEY and SVGAGI. This CDR3 reads CASSYKGAGEQYF. CDR3 nucleotide sequence: TGTGCCAGCAGTTATAAGGGGGCGGGCGAGCAGTACTTC.

Ten or more counts support this clonotype. The chain carries TRBV14 and TRBJ2-1, with 10 bases lining up with TRBD2. Germline V gene lookup returns CDR1 SGHDN and CDR2 FVKESK. V trimming: 2 bases; J trimming: 5 bases; junction bases outside the gene matches: 9. This CDR3 region has 17 residues. CDR3 in amino acids: CASSQHTFLAGDNEQFF. The CDR3 DNA sequence: TGTGCCAGCAGCCAACATACCTTCCTAGCGGGAGACAATGAGCAGTTCTTC. Using reference TRBV14 and TRBJ2-1 for the parts outside the CDR3, the full variable domain is EAGVTQFPSHSVIEKGQTVTLRCDPISGHDNLYWYRRVMGKEIKFLLHFVKESKQDESGMPNNRFLAERTGGTYSTLKVQPAELEDSGVYFCASSQHTFLAGDNEQFFGPGTRLTVL.

About this clonotype itself: A much larger clone differs from this one at a single base, so this may be a read error. The chain joins TRBV6-5 to TRBJ2-3; the match to TRBD2 covers 7 bases. The germline V gene has CDR1 MNHEY and CDR2 SVGAGI. The CDR3 runs to 15 residues. CDR3 in amino acids: CANSYSGIGIDTQYF. CDR3 in DNA: TGTGCCAACAGTTACAGCGGGATCGGTATAGATACGCAGTATTTT.

In its sample, this clonotype was seen many times. The rearrangement uses TRBV7-6 and TRBJ2-7; D possibly corresponds to TRBD2 (5 bases). V was trimmed by 5 bases and J by 4 bases, leaving 18 bases between them. The CDR3 is 15 amino acids. Germline V CDR1 and CDR2: SGHVS, FNYEAQ. In nucleotides, the CDR3 is TGTGCCAGCAGCCTCAAAGCGGAGACCACGTACGAGCAGTACTTC. This translates into CASSLKAETTYEQYF.

The CDR3 loop reads CASSLITSGGMYNEQFF. The CDR3 bases are TGTGCCAGCAGCCTCATTACTAGCGGGGGAATGTACAATGAGCAGTTCTTC. This sequence joins TRBV3-1 and TRBJ2-1; 11 nucleotides agree with TRBD2. The CDR3 sequence is 17 residues long. The germline V gene encodes CDR1 LGHDT and CDR2 YNNKEL (reference sequence). Trimming at V came to 4 bases and at J to 4 bases, leaving 9 bases not matched to a gene.